Listed here are 16 T cell receptor beta chains from one sample, sequenced in a study of T cell responses to AZD1222 COVID-19 vaccine. Repertoires were generated with immunoSEQ multiplex PCR, while TCRdb's copy carries only in-frame clones and drops some. The data show some 120,000 clones, about 83% seen once. This sample comprised peripheral blood, obtained on day 0 of AZD1222 vaccination. These receptors were collected from an adult in good health.

This chain links TRBV7-2 with TRBJ2-1; perhaps TRBD2 as D (6 bases). The CDR3 totals 16 residues. CDR1 is SGHTA and CDR2 is FQGNSA in the germline V gene. The V gene lost 0 bases and the J gene lost 2 bases, with 11 bases spanning the gap. CDR3 DNA sequence: TGTGCCAGCAGCTTAGCTGGGGGGTCGGCCTACAATGAGCAGTTCTTC. Translated, it gives CASSLAGGSAYNEQFF.

The chain employs TRBV7-9 and TRBJ2-7; D is ambiguous. Trimming removed 4 bases at V and 5 bases at J, with 18 bases between. CDR1 is SEHNR and CDR2 is FQNEAQ in the germline V gene (reference sequence). The CDR3 runs to 15 residues. The CDR3 spells CASSSRTPGLHEQYF. The CDR3, as DNA: TGTGCCAGCAGCTCCCGGACCCCTGGATTACACGAGCAGTACTTC.

The genes are TRBV3-1 (or the pseudogene TRBV3-2) and TRBJ2-5; 9 bases agree with TRBD2. Germline CDR1 is LGHDT and CDR2 is YNNKEL (reference sequence). The V and J ends lost 0 bases and 3 bases, in that order; junction bases with no gene match: 5. The CDR3 extends over 16 amino acids. The CDR3 DNA follows: TGTGCCAGCAGCCAAGATGGGGCTAGCGGGAAAGAGACCCAGTACTTC. Translation: CASSQDGASGKETQYF.

Only a few counts were recorded for this clone. The V and J genes are TRBV5-5 and TRBJ2-1; 11 bases are shared with TRBD2. Germline V gene data show CDR1 as SGHKS and CDR2 as YYEKEE (reference sequence). The CDR3 contains 15 residues. The V and J ends lost 4 bases and 4 bases, in that order; junction bases with no gene match: 4. CDR3 sequence: CASSMGLAVYNEQFF. DNA of the CDR3: TGTGCCAGCAGCATGGGACTAGCGGTTTACAATGAGCAGTTCTTC.

This chain connects TRBV9 to TRBJ2-3, with 8 bases aligning to TRBD2. The CDR3 has 16 residues. The V segment lost 3 bases and the J segment 2 bases; nucleotides outside the gene matches: 8. Germline CDR1 and CDR2: SGDLS and YYNGEE. CDR3 protein: CASSARVAGFTDTQYF. The DNA of the CDR3 is TGTGCCAGCAGCGCCAGGGTAGCGGGGTTCACAGATACGCAGTATTTT.

V usage is TRBV6-2 or TRBV6-3 and J usage is TRBJ1-2; TRBD1 matches 7 bases. V lost 5 bases, J lost 6 bases, and 9 bases stayed unmatched. This CDR3 comprises 14 residues. Per the germline V gene, CDR1 is MNHEY and CDR2 is SVGEGT. The CDR3 loop is CASSTRQGMNGYTF. The CDR3, as DNA: TGTGCCAGCAGTACAAGACAGGGAATGAATGGCTACACCTTC.

This clone was seen once. This chain joins TRBV6-1 and TRBJ1-1; no clear D. The CDR3 contains 13 residues. V lost 2 bases, J lost 0 bases, and 4 bases lay in between. The germline V gene has CDR1 MNHNS and CDR2 SASEGT. The CDR3, as DNA: TGTGCCAGCAGTGAAAAAATGAACACTGAAGCTTTCTTT. Amino acids: CASSEKMNTEAFF.

The rearrangement uses TRBV2 and TRBJ2-7; TRBD1 is a possible D gene (6 bases). V gave up 9 bases and J gave up 0 bases, with 18 bases separating them. This CDR3 has 15 residues. CDR1 is SNHLY, CDR2 FYNNEI, per germline. In nucleotides, the CDR3 is TGTGCCAGTAAAATATCCAGAGGGGGCTCCTACGAGCAGTACTTC. Amino acid sequence: CASKISRGGSYEQYF.

The chain couples TRBV6-1 to TRBJ1-1; D is undetermined. Germline V gene data show CDR1 as MNHNS and CDR2 as SASEGT. The length of the CDR3 is 15 residues. Trimming shortened V by 3 bases and J by 6 bases, and 17 bases separated the two germline ends. The CDR3 nucleotides are TGTGCCAGCAGTGAGGGTGCAGCAATCCCCCCTGAAGCTTTCTTT. Its translation: CASSEGAAIPPEAFF.

The genes are TRBV7-9 and TRBJ1-4, with D possibly TRBD1 on 5 matching bases. CDR3 length: 12 residues. Germline V gene lookup returns CDR1 SEHNR and CDR2 FQNEAQ (reference sequence). V lost 5 bases to trimming and J lost 7 bases, with 8 bases between them. CDR3 sequence reads: CASSGGVEKLFF. CDR3 bases: TGTGCCAGCAGCGGGGGAGTTGAAAAACTGTTTTTT. Full variable domain (remainder filled in from reference TRBV7-9 and TRBJ1-4): DTGVSQNPRHKITKRGQNVTFRCDPISEHNRLYWYRQTLGQGPEFLTYFQNEAQLEKSRLLSDRFSAERPKGSFSTLEIQRTEQGDSAMYLCASSGGVEKLFFGSGTQLSVL.

This clone was counted a few times. This sequence joins TRBV28 and TRBJ1-2; maybe TRBD1 (6 bases). This CDR3 spans 13 amino acids. Trimming stripped 5 bases from V and 4 bases from J, with 11 bases between. Germline loops: CDR1 MDHEN, CDR2 SYDVKM. CDR3 residues: CASSPQGVYGYTF. In DNA, the CDR3 is TGTGCCAGCAGTCCACAGGGAGTCTATGGCTACACCTTC.

This sequence joins TRBV4-3 and TRBJ2-7; 9 bases are a match to TRBD2. The length of the CDR3 is 15 residues. V shed 1 base and J 2 bases; nucleotides not matched to a gene: 3. The V gene's germline CDR1 is LGHNA and CDR2 YSLEER. The CDR3 loop reads CASSQGTSAAYEQYF. In nucleotides, the CDR3 is TGCGCCAGCAGCCAAGGGACTAGCGCCGCCTACGAGCAGTACTTC.

The chain couples TRBV6-5 to TRBJ2-7, with D perhaps TRBD1 (6 bases). V gave up 5 bases and J gave up 6 bases, with 17 bases separating them. The CDR3 consists of 14 residues. Germline CDR1 and CDR2: MNHEY and SVGAGI. The chain's CDR3 is CASSMGAGQGEQYF. The CDR3 nucleotides are TGTGCCAGCAGTATGGGGGCGGGCCAAGGCGAGCAGTACTTC.

This chain connects TRBV19 to TRBJ2-7; 8 bases are shared with TRBD1. The CDR3 consists of 14 residues. Trimming cost V 4 bases and J 3 bases; bases outside gene matches: 5. The germline V gene encodes CDR1 LNHDA and CDR2 SQIVND (reference sequence). The chain's CDR3 is CASSRGQDLYEQYF. The CDR3 DNA reads TGTGCCAGTAGTAGGGGACAGGACCTCTACGAGCAGTACTTC.

The V gene is TRBV20-1, the J gene TRBJ2-1; TRBD2 agrees at 10 bases. V was clipped by 3 bases and J by 7 bases; unmatched bases: 6. This CDR3 has 14 residues. CDR1 and CDR2 (germline): DFQATT, SNEGSKA (reference sequence). CDR3 bases: TGCAGTGCTAGTTCGGGACTAGCGATGAATGAGCAGTTCTTC. Translation: CSASSGLAMNEQFF.

Details on this clone: This sample also contains other DNA sequences that code for the same CDR3. This chain uses TRBV19 with TRBJ2-2; 9 nucleotides agree with TRBD1. Germline loops: CDR1 LNHDA, CDR2 SQIVND (reference sequence). V shed 6 bases, J shed 1 base, and the junction held 9 bases outside the gene matches. CDR3 length: 17 residues. CDR3 loop: CASSPNSGQGNTGELFF. The CDR3 DNA is TGTGCCAGTAGCCCTAACTCGGGACAGGGGAACACCGGGGAGCTGTTTTTT.